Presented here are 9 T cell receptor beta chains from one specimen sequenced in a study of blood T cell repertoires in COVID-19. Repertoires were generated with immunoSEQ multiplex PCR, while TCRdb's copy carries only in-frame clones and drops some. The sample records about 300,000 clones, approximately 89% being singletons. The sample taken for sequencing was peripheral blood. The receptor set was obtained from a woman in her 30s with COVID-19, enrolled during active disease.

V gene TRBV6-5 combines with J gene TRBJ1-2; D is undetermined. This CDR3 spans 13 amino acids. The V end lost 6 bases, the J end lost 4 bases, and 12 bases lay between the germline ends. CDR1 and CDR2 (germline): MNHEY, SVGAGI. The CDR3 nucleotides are TGTGCCAGCAGCTCAACAGTGATCTATGGCTACACCTTC. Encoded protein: CASSSTVIYGYTF.

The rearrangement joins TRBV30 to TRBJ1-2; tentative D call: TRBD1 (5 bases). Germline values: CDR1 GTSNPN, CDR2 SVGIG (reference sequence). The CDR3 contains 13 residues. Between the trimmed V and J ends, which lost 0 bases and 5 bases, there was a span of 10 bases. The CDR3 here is CAWSVSRVYGYTF. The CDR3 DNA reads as TGTGCCTGGAGTGTTAGCAGGGTTTATGGCTACACCTTC.

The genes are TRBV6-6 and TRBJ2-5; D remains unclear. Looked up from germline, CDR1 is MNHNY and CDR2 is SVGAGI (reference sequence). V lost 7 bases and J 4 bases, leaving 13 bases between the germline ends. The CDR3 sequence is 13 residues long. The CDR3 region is CASTRTPVETQYF. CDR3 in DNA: TGTGCCAGCACCCGAACTCCGGTAGAGACCCAGTACTTC.

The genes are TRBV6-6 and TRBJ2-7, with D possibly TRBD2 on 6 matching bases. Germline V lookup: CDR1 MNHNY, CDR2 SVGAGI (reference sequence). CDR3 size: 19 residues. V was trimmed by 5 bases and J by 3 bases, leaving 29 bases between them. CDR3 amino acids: CASSPLSPLGGEHYYEQYF. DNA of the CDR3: TGTGCCAGCAGTCCCCTTAGTCCCTTGGGCGGGGAGCACTACTACGAGCAGTACTTC.

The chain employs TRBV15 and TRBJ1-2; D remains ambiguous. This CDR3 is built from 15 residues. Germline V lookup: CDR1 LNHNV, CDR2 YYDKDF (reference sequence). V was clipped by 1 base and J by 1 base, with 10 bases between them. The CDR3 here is CATSRGEESNYGYTF. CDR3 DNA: TGTGCCACCAGCAGAGGCGAGGAAAGTAACTATGGCTACACCTTC.

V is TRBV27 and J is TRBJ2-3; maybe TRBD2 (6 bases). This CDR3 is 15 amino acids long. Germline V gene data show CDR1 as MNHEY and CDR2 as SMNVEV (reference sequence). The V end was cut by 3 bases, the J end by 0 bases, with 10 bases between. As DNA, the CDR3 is TGTGCCAGCAGTTTGGCGGGAATAAGCACAGATACGCAGTATTTT. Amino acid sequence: CASSLAGISTDTQYF.

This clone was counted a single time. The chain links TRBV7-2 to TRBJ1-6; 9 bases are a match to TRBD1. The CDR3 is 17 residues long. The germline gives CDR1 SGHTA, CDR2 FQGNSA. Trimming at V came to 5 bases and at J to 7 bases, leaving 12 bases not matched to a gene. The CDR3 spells CASSGQGYRTGNSPLHF. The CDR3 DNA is TGTGCCAGCAGCGGACAGGGGTACCGGACAGGCAATTCACCCCTCCACTTT.

The CDR3, as DNA: TGCACCAGTACTACAGGGGGCAGTGGCTACACCTTC. This encodes CTSTTGGSGYTF. The chain couples TRBV1 to TRBJ1-2; the table's D call, TRBD1, has no DNA check behind it. TRBV1 is a documented pseudogene. CDR3 size: 12 residues.

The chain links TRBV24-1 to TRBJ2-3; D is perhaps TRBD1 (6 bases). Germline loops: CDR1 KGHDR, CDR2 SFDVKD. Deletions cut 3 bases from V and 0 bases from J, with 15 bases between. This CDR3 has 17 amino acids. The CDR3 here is CATSDTTGKGSTDTQYF. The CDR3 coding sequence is TGTGCCACCAGTGATACGACAGGAAAGGGTAGCACAGATACGCAGTATTTT.